Listed here are 9 T cell receptor beta chains from one sample, sequenced in a study of T cell responses to AZD1222 COVID-19 vaccine. The assay was immunoSEQ multiplex PCR, and TCRdb's table has in-frame clones only and misses some. The sample carries about 130,000 clones, roughly 90% recorded once. The specimen was peripheral blood, collected on day 0 of AZD1222 vaccination. The receptors originated from an adult in good health.

The genes are TRBV7-8 and TRBJ1-1, with D perhaps TRBD1 (5 bases). The CDR3 has 16 residues. Trimming removed 5 bases from V and 1 base from J, with 17 bases in between. The germline V gene encodes CDR1 SGHVS and CDR2 FQNEAQ. The CDR3 is CASSPHSGTENTEAFF. For the CDR3, the DNA is TGTGCCAGCAGCCCCCACTCCGGGACGGAGAACACTGAAGCTTTCTTT.

With respect to this clone: A junction boundary mismatches the germline segment, possibly from a read error. V usage is TRBV5-1 and J usage is TRBJ1-3; 12 bases match TRBD1. This CDR3 is built from 18 residues. Germline-derived CDR1 and CDR2 are SGHRS and YFSETQ. In DNA, the CDR3 is TGCGCCAGCACCTTGGGGGGACAGGGGGCGCGCTCTGGAAACACCATATATTTT. Protein sequence: CASTLGGQGARSGNTIYF. The complete variable domain, with remaining parts taken from reference TRBV5-1 and TRBJ1-3, reads KAGVTQTPRYLIKTRGQQVTLSCSPISGHRSVSWYQQTPGQGLQFLFEYFSETQRNKGNFPGRFSGRQFSNSRSEMNVSTLELGDSALYLCASTLGGQGARSGNTIYFGEGSWLTVV.

The chain joins TRBV27 to TRBJ2-3, with 7 bases matching TRBD2. CDR1 is MNHEY and CDR2 is SMNVEV in the germline V gene (reference sequence). The length of the CDR3 is 13 residues. Losses at the gene ends were 6 bases for V and 7 bases for J; bases not matched to a gene: 7. The chain's CDR3 is CASRRTSAHTQYF. CDR3 nucleotide sequence: TGTGCCAGCAGGAGAACTAGCGCCCATACGCAGTATTTT.

The rearrangement links TRBV4-2 to TRBJ1-1; TRBD1 aligns across 8 bases. J lost 5 bases, V lost 3 bases, and 2 bases had no gene match. In germline, CDR1 is LGHNA, CDR2 YNFKEQ. The CDR3 totals 13 residues. CDR3: CASSQHRGTEAFF. The CDR3 bases are TGTGCCAGCAGCCAGCACAGGGGGACTGAAGCTTTCTTT.

The chain is built from TRBV7-3 and TRBJ1-1; the match to TRBD1 covers 8 bases. The CDR3 runs 15 residues. Trimming at V came to 4 bases and at J to 4 bases, leaving 8 bases not matched to a gene. Germline V lookup: CDR1 SGHTA, CDR2 FQGTGA. The DNA of the CDR3 is TGTGCCAGCAGCTCTCAGGGGGCTCGCGGCACTGAAGCTTTCTTT. Translation gives CASSSQGARGTEAFF.

The chain has TRBV6-5 and TRBJ1-5; D uncertain. Deletions cut 2 bases from V and 4 bases from J, with 9 bases between. In germline, CDR1 is MNHEY, CDR2 SVGAGI. This CDR3 comprises 14 residues. Written as DNA, the CDR3 is TGTGCCAGCAGTTACCGGGGAGTAAATCAGCCCCAGCATTTT. Translating gives CASSYRGVNQPQHF.

This rearrangement joins TRBV19 to TRBJ2-6, with no clear D. Per the germline V gene, CDR1 is LNHDA and CDR2 is SQIVND (reference sequence). V was pared by 3 bases and J by 0 bases, with 6 bases between. This CDR3 region has 15 residues. This chain's CDR3 is CASSMFGSGANVLTF. In nucleotides, the CDR3 is TGTGCCAGTAGTATGTTTGGCTCTGGGGCCAACGTCCTGACTTTC.

This clone was recorded once. The chain has TRBV5-5 and TRBJ1-1; a weak D match, TRBD1 (6 bases). The CDR3 totals 14 residues. Germline V lookup: CDR1 SGHKS, CDR2 YYEKEE (reference sequence). The V gene lost 4 bases and the J gene lost 0 bases, with 10 bases spanning the gap. CDR3 coding DNA: TGTGCCAGCAGCGGACAGACCATGAACACTGAAGCTTTCTTT. Translation gives CASSGQTMNTEAFF.

This chain joins TRBV19 and TRBJ1-2; perhaps TRBD1 as D (5 bases). The CDR3 runs to 14 residues. V lost 3 bases, J lost 2 bases, and 10 bases lay in between. Per the germline V gene, CDR1 is LNHDA and CDR2 is SQIVND (reference sequence). DNA of the CDR3: TGTGCCAGTAGTATGGGGGTAGGGAACTATGGCTACACCTTC. Amino acids: CASSMGVGNYGYTF.